The rows below give T cell receptor beta chains drawn from one sample of a study of blood T cell repertoires in COVID-19. Clones were sequenced by immunoSEQ multiplex PCR, and TCRdb holds only the in-frame ones, with some missing. Among roughly 400,000 clones listed, 85% to 90% were seen once. What was sequenced was PBMCs or T cells enriched from blood (not recorded which). The origin of the receptors is a young man who had recovered from COVID-19. CDR3s include the opening cysteine and the closing phenylalanine or tryptophan. Each record gives: V gene, clone size, CDR3 length, J gene, D gene, CDR3 protein, CDR3 DNA. D genes are given only for firm matches. The size entry is marked missing in some rows and otherwise reads once, few, many or a size class.

v_gene: TRBV10-3
abundance: NA
len: 12
j_gene: TRBJ2-7
d_gene: NA
CDR3aa: CAITPSGYEQYF
CDR3nt: TGTGCCATCACCCCGAGCGGCTACGAGCAGTACTTC

v_gene: TRBV6-1
abundance: NA
len: 17
j_gene: TRBJ1-2
d_gene: NA
CDR3aa: CASSEAGVGVGNYGYTF
CDR3nt: TGTGCCAGCAGTGAAGCCGGGGTCGGGGTAGGCAACTATGGCTACACCTTC

v_gene: TRBV9
abundance: NA
len: 15
j_gene: TRBJ1-3
d_gene: NA
CDR3aa: CASSVGPDSGNTIYF
CDR3nt: TGTGCCAGCAGCGTAGGTCCAGACTCTGGAAACACCATATATTTT

v_gene: TRBV10-3
abundance: NA
len: 16
j_gene: TRBJ2-7
d_gene: NA
CDR3aa: CAISELEQAGSYEQYF
CDR3nt: TGTGCCATCAGTGAGTTGGAGCAGGCGGGGTCCTACGAGCAGTACTTC

v_gene: TRBV30
abundance: NA
len: 13
j_gene: TRBJ1-6
d_gene: NA
CDR3aa: CAWSRGDNSPLHF
CDR3nt: TGTGCCTGGAGTCGGGGGGATAATTCACCCCTCCACTTT

v_gene: TRBV28
abundance: NA
len: 15
j_gene: TRBJ1-1
d_gene: TRBD1
CDR3aa: CASTSGGTENTEAFF
CDR3nt: TGTGCCAGCACCTCGGGTGGGACAGAGAACACTGAAGCTTTCTTT

v_gene: TRBV30
abundance: NA
len: 14
j_gene: TRBJ1-5
d_gene: NA
CDR3aa: CAWSAFGERQPQHF
CDR3nt: TGTGCCTGGAGTGCGTTTGGGGAGAGGCAGCCCCAGCATTTT

v_gene: TRBV12-3/TRBV12-4
abundance: NA
len: 12
j_gene: TRBJ1-1
d_gene: NA
CDR3aa: CASSYDSSEAFF
CDR3nt: TGTGCCAGCAGTTATGACTCCTCTGAAGCTTTCTTT

v_gene: TRBV5-6
abundance: NA
len: 16
j_gene: TRBJ1-3
d_gene: NA
CDR3aa: CASSFMPTAAGNTIYF
CDR3nt: TGTGCCAGCAGCTTCATGCCCACCGCGGCTGGAAACACCATATATTTT

v_gene: TRBV27
abundance: NA
len: 15
j_gene: TRBJ1-5
d_gene: TRBD1
CDR3aa: CASRQGAVGNQPQHF
CDR3nt: TGTGCCAGCAGGCAGGGGGCCGTTGGCAATCAGCCCCAGCATTTT

v_gene: TRBV2
abundance: NA
len: 14
j_gene: TRBJ1-6
d_gene: TRBD1
CDR3aa: CASSVRDRDSPLHF
CDR3nt: TGTGCCAGCAGTGTCCGGGACAGGGATTCACCCCTCCACTTT

v_gene: TRBV9
abundance: once
len: 12
j_gene: TRBJ1-2
d_gene: NA
CDR3aa: CASGAGEAGYTF
CDR3nt: TGTGCCAGTGGCGCCGGGGAAGCTGGCTACACCTTC

v_gene: TRBV12-3/TRBV12-4
abundance: once
len: 13
j_gene: TRBJ1-1
d_gene: TRBD1
CDR3aa: CASSARGLFEAFF
CDR3nt: TGTGCCAGCAGTGCCAGGGGGCTGTTTGAAGCTTTCTTT

v_gene: TRBV10-2
abundance: NA
len: 14
j_gene: TRBJ2-3
d_gene: NA
CDR3aa: CASLQGRPADTQYF
CDR3nt: TGCGCCAGCCTACAGGGGAGGCCAGCAGATACGCAGTATTTT

v_gene: TRBV29-1
abundance: NA
len: 14
j_gene: TRBJ2-1
d_gene: NA
CDR3aa: CSVEGSSSYNEQFF
CDR3nt: TGCAGCGTTGAGGGCAGCAGCTCCTACAATGAGCAGTTCTTC

v_gene: TRBV27
abundance: NA
len: 14
j_gene: TRBJ1-5
d_gene: NA
CDR3aa: CASSLGQINQPQHF
CDR3nt: TGTGCCAGCAGTTTGGGACAAATCAATCAGCCCCAGCATTTT

v_gene: TRBV28
abundance: NA
len: 13
j_gene: TRBJ2-7
d_gene: NA
CDR3aa: CASNDYGSYEQYF
CDR3nt: TGTGCCAGCAACGATTACGGGTCCTACGAGCAGTACTTC

v_gene: TRBV7-3
abundance: NA
len: 13
j_gene: TRBJ1-5
d_gene: NA
CDR3aa: CASSLMTGQPQHF
CDR3nt: TGTGCCAGCAGCTTAATGACAGGCCAGCCCCAGCATTTT

v_gene: TRBV5-1
abundance: NA
len: 15
j_gene: TRBJ2-1
d_gene: TRBD2
CDR3aa: CASSLVGGSYNEQFF
CDR3nt: TGCGCCAGCAGCTTGGTGGGGGGGTCCTACAATGAGCAGTTCTTC

v_gene: TRBV29-1
abundance: NA
len: 14
j_gene: TRBJ2-1
d_gene: TRBD2
CDR3aa: CSVGTGTRIHEQFF
CDR3nt: TGCAGCGTTGGAACCGGGACTAGAATCCATGAGCAGTTCTTC

v_gene: TRBV28
abundance: NA
len: 15
j_gene: TRBJ1-1
d_gene: NA
CDR3aa: CASSFTGGGNTEAFF
CDR3nt: TGTGCCAGCAGTTTTACCGGGGGGGGAAACACTGAAGCTTTCTTT

v_gene: TRBV11-1
abundance: NA
len: 15
j_gene: TRBJ2-7
d_gene: NA
CDR3aa: CASSSFGGARSEQYF
CDR3nt: TGTGCCAGTAGCAGCTTTGGGGGGGCACGTAGCGAGCAGTACTTC

v_gene: TRBV20-1
abundance: NA
len: 11
j_gene: TRBJ2-7
d_gene: NA
CDR3aa: CSAGGSEAQYF
CDR3nt: TGCAGTGCTGGTGGTTCGGAGGCGCAGTACTTC

v_gene: TRBV3-1/TRBV3-2
abundance: once
len: 13
j_gene: TRBJ1-1
d_gene: NA
CDR3aa: CASSPDGAGRAFF
CDR3nt: TGTGCCAGCAGCCCCGATGGGGCAGGGAGGGCTTTCTTT

v_gene: TRBV19
abundance: NA
len: 11
j_gene: TRBJ2-1
d_gene: NA
CDR3aa: CAIGSHNEQFF
CDR3nt: TGTGCCATTGGCAGTCACAATGAGCAGTTCTTC

v_gene: TRBV28
abundance: NA
len: 18
j_gene: TRBJ2-7
d_gene: TRBD2
CDR3aa: CASTTFPPERGSAYEQYF
CDR3nt: TGTGCCAGCACCACCTTTCCGCCCGAGCGGGGGTCAGCATACGAGCAGTACTTC

v_gene: TRBV11-2
abundance: NA
len: 12
j_gene: TRBJ2-5
d_gene: NA
CDR3aa: CASSQEEETQYF
CDR3nt: TGTGCCAGCAGTCAAGAGGAAGAGACCCAGTACTTC

v_gene: TRBV25-1
abundance: NA
len: 15
j_gene: TRBJ1-3
d_gene: NA
CDR3aa: CASSPNPGSGNTIYF
CDR3nt: TGTGCCAGCAGTCCGAATCCCGGCTCTGGAAACACCATATATTTT

v_gene: TRBV6-5
abundance: NA
len: 13
j_gene: TRBJ1-4
d_gene: NA
CDR3aa: CASSYSSGGKLFF
CDR3nt: TGTGCCAGCAGTTACTCTTCGGGGGGAAAACTGTTTTTT

v_gene: TRBV14
abundance: NA
len: 16
j_gene: TRBJ2-2
d_gene: NA
CDR3aa: CASSPLDRRNTGELFF
CDR3nt: TGTGCCAGCAGCCCCCTCGACAGGCGGAACACCGGGGAGCTGTTTTTT

v_gene: TRBV27
abundance: once
len: 13
j_gene: TRBJ1-2
d_gene: TRBD1
CDR3aa: CASRKTGGYGYTF
CDR3nt: TGTGCCAGCAGAAAGACAGGGGGATATGGCTACACCTTC

v_gene: TRBV5-1
abundance: once
len: 13
j_gene: TRBJ1-1
d_gene: NA
CDR3aa: CASSLAENTEAFF
CDR3nt: TGCGCCAGCAGCTTGGCAGAAAACACTGAAGCTTTCTTT

v_gene: TRBV6-6
abundance: NA
len: 16
j_gene: TRBJ2-7
d_gene: TRBD2
CDR3aa: CASSYMAGEGSYEQYF
CDR3nt: TGTGCCAGCAGTTATATGGCGGGAGAGGGTAGCTACGAGCAGTACTTC

v_gene: TRBV7-6
abundance: NA
len: 16
j_gene: TRBJ2-2
d_gene: TRBD1
CDR3aa: CASSLPGTGDTGELFF
CDR3nt: TGTGCCAGCAGCTTACCCGGGACAGGGGACACCGGGGAGCTGTTTTTT

v_gene: TRBV27
abundance: NA
len: 13
j_gene: TRBJ1-1
d_gene: NA
CDR3aa: CASSKSSGTEAFF
CDR3nt: TGTGCCAGCAGCAAATCGTCCGGGACTGAAGCTTTCTTT

v_gene: TRBV20-1
abundance: NA
len: 13
j_gene: TRBJ2-7
d_gene: TRBD2
CDR3aa: CSASKAGTYEQYF
CDR3nt: TGCAGTGCTAGTAAAGCGGGAACCTACGAGCAGTACTTC

v_gene: TRBV19
abundance: NA
len: 13
j_gene: TRBJ2-1
d_gene: NA
CDR3aa: CASSIGFDNEQFF
CDR3nt: TGTGCCAGTAGTATCGGGTTCGACAATGAGCAGTTCTTC

v_gene: TRBV5-1
abundance: NA
len: 17
j_gene: TRBJ1-1
d_gene: TRBD1
CDR3aa: CASSFTGTGPRSTEAFF
CDR3nt: TGCGCCAGCAGCTTCACCGGGACAGGGCCTCGTAGCACTGAAGCTTTCTTT

v_gene: TRBV7-9
abundance: NA
len: 17
j_gene: TRBJ1-5
d_gene: NA
CDR3aa: CASSPGQSGESNQPQHF
CDR3nt: TGTGCCAGCAGCCCGGGACAATCCGGGGAAAGCAATCAGCCCCAGCATTTT

v_gene: TRBV2
abundance: NA
len: 13
j_gene: TRBJ1-4
d_gene: NA
CDR3aa: CASSVGPNEKLFF
CDR3nt: TGTGCCAGCAGTGTTGGGCCTAATGAAAAACTGTTTTTT

v_gene: TRBV27
abundance: once
len: 17
j_gene: TRBJ2-1
d_gene: TRBD1
CDR3aa: CASSPYDRVTIYNEQFF
CDR3nt: TGTGCCAGCAGTCCATATGACAGGGTGACTATCTACAATGAGCAGTTCTTC

v_gene: TRBV9
abundance: NA
len: 15
j_gene: TRBJ2-7
d_gene: TRBD2
CDR3aa: CASSEGTTPTYEQYF
CDR3nt: TGTGCCAGCAGCGAAGGGACTACCCCTACCTACGAGCAGTACTTC

v_gene: TRBV6-5
abundance: NA
len: 13
j_gene: TRBJ2-5
d_gene: NA
CDR3aa: CASSYLAEETQYF
CDR3nt: TGTGCCAGCAGTTACTTGGCAGAAGAGACCCAGTACTTC

v_gene: TRBV2
abundance: NA
len: 13
j_gene: TRBJ2-5
d_gene: TRBD2
CDR3aa: CASRVAGSETQYF
CDR3nt: TGTGCCAGCAGGGTAGCGGGATCAGAGACCCAGTACTTC

v_gene: TRBV5-1
abundance: once
len: 16
j_gene: TRBJ2-1
d_gene: TRBD2
CDR3aa: CASSLQTGGPGNEQFF
CDR3nt: TGCGCCAGCAGCTTGCAAACGGGAGGGCCGGGCAATGAGCAGTTCTTC

v_gene: TRBV7-2
abundance: NA
len: 15
j_gene: TRBJ2-1
d_gene: NA
CDR3aa: CASSLAHNSYNEQFF
CDR3nt: TGTGCCAGCAGCTTAGCGCACAACTCCTACAATGAGCAGTTCTTC

v_gene: TRBV7-9
abundance: NA
len: 14
j_gene: TRBJ1-1
d_gene: NA
CDR3aa: CASSGAMMNTEAFF
CDR3nt: TGTGCCAGCAGCGGGGCCATGATGAACACTGAAGCTTTCTTT

v_gene: TRBV28
abundance: NA
len: 16
j_gene: TRBJ1-4
d_gene: NA
CDR3aa: CASRHHSRGTNEKLFF
CDR3nt: TGTGCCAGCAGGCATCACTCAAGGGGTACTAATGAAAAACTGTTTTTT

v_gene: TRBV11-2
abundance: NA
len: 14
j_gene: TRBJ2-5
d_gene: TRBD2
CDR3aa: CASSLDPGGETQYF
CDR3nt: TGTGCCAGCAGCTTAGATCCCGGGGGGGAGACCCAGTACTTC

v_gene: TRBV9
abundance: NA
len: 13
j_gene: TRBJ2-3
d_gene: NA
CDR3aa: CASSVHPPDTQYF
CDR3nt: TGTGCCAGCAGCGTACATCCCCCCGATACGCAGTATTTT

v_gene: TRBV5-4
abundance: NA
len: 13
j_gene: TRBJ2-7
d_gene: NA
CDR3aa: CASSPRGRYEQYF
CDR3nt: TGTGCCAGCAGTCCTCGGGGGAGGTACGAGCAGTACTTC

v_gene: TRBV6-6
abundance: NA
len: 16
j_gene: TRBJ1-2
d_gene: NA
CDR3aa: CASSYRKGAGNYGYTF
CDR3nt: TGTGCCAGCAGTTACAGGAAGGGAGCTGGGAACTATGGCTACACCTTC

v_gene: TRBV7-3
abundance: NA
len: 13
j_gene: TRBJ1-2
d_gene: NA
CDR3aa: CASSPTPGGGYTF
CDR3nt: TGTGCCAGCAGCCCAACCCCAGGTGGTGGCTACACCTTC

v_gene: TRBV30
abundance: NA
len: 14
j_gene: TRBJ1-1
d_gene: NA
CDR3aa: CAWSPPGGDTEAFF
CDR3nt: TGTGCCTGGAGTCCTCCCGGGGGGGACACTGAAGCTTTCTTT

v_gene: TRBV5-1
abundance: NA
len: 17
j_gene: TRBJ2-1
d_gene: TRBD2
CDR3aa: CASSLVLAGGPYNEQFF
CDR3nt: TGCGCCAGCAGCTTGGTGTTAGCGGGAGGGCCCTACAATGAGCAGTTCTTC

v_gene: TRBV30
abundance: NA
len: 16
j_gene: TRBJ1-2
d_gene: TRBD1
CDR3aa: CAWSTGTGGPRHGYTF
CDR3nt: TGTGCCTGGAGCACCGGGACAGGGGGCCCGAGGCATGGCTACACCTTC

v_gene: TRBV3-1/TRBV3-2
abundance: NA
len: 13
j_gene: TRBJ2-3
d_gene: TRBD1
CDR3aa: CASSQEWTGSQYF
CDR3nt: TGTGCCAGCAGCCAAGAGTGGACAGGATCGCAGTATTTT